The rows below give T cell receptor beta chains drawn from one sample of a study of cytomegalovirus exposure and HLA in healthy donors. TCRdb keeps only in-frame clones here, not all; method: immunoSEQ multiplex PCR. This repertoire shows 120,000 or so clones, 75% to 85% found once; its top ten account for 1%. Sequenced: PBMCs. The receptor set was obtained from a middle-aged man in good health and CMV-seronegative. Both conserved end residues are part of each CDR3. Each record gives: D gene, V gene, J gene, clone size, CDR3 DNA, CDR3 protein. D genes are given only for firm matches. Clone size appears in some rows only: once, few, many, or a class for an expanded clone.

>TRBD1|TRBV7-9|TRBJ1-2|.
TGTGCCAGCAGCCGGGACAGCTATGGCTACACCTTC
CASSRDSYGYTF
>.|TRBV19|TRBJ1-4|few
TGTGCCAGTAGTCCCTGGACAGCAACTAATGAAAAACTGTTTTTT
CASSPWTATNEKLFF
>TRBD1|TRBV5-4|TRBJ2-5|.
TGTGCCAGCAGCTCCAATACAGGGGGTGAGACCCAGTACTTC
CASSSNTGGETQYF
>.|TRBV19|TRBJ2-1|.
TGTGCCAGTAGTATAGGGACTCCCTACAATGAGCAGTTCTTC
CASSIGTPYNEQFF
>TRBD1|TRBV18|TRBJ2-5|.
TGTGCCAGCTCACGGAGGACAGGACAAGAGACCCAGTACTTC
CASSRRTGQETQYF
>TRBD1|TRBV5-4|TRBJ2-7|.
TGTGCCAGCAGCTTGGGTACGACAGGGGCAAAATACGAGCAGTACTTC
CASSLGTTGAKYEQYF
>.|TRBV4-2|TRBJ1-2|.
TGTGCCAGCAGCCCCCTAGTCCGGGGTACCTATGGCTACACCTTC
CASSPLVRGTYGYTF
>.|TRBV19|TRBJ1-4|.
TGTGCCAGTAGTATAGATTCTGTCGGAGAGAATAATGAAAAACTGTTTTTT
CASSIDSVGENNEKLFF
>TRBD1|TRBV4-1|TRBJ1-4|.
TGCGCCAGCAGCCAAGGGGACAGCCAGGAAAAACTGTTTTTT
CASSQGDSQEKLFF
>TRBD2|TRBV7-3|TRBJ2-1|.
TGTGCCAGCAGCCCTAGCGGGAGGGGGTGGGATGAGCAGTTCTTC
CASSPSGRGWDEQFF
>.|TRBV7-9|TRBJ1-1|.
TGTGCCAGCAGCTTAGGAGTGGCGGGGCAGGGAAGAACTGAAGCTTTCTTT
CASSLGVAGQGRTEAFF